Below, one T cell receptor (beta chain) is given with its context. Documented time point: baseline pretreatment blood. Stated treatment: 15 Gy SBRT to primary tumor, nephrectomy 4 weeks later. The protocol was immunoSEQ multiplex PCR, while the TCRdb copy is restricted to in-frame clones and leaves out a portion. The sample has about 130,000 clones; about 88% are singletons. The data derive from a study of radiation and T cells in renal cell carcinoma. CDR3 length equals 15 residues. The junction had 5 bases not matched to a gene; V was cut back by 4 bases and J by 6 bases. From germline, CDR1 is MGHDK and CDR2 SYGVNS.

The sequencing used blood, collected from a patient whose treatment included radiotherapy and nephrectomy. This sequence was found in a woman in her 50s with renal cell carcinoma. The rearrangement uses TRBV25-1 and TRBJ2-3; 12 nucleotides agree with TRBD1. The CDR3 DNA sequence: TGTGCCAGCAGTGGGGGACAGGGGGCTTCGGATACGCAGTATTTT. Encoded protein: CASSGGQGASDTQYF.